This T cell receptor beta chain was identified in a study of immune cell composition in non-small cell lung cancer. Overall study: Lung adenocarcinoma or squamous carcinoma made up most tumours.

Sequenced by immunoSEQ multiplex PCR; TCRdb stores in-frame clones only, minus some. The sample includes more than 15,000 clones, 70% to 85% of them seen just once. Points from the study as a whole: Squamous carcinomas (about 75%) more often had tumour-associated clones >0.5% than adenocarcinomas (approximately 35%).

This clone came up once. Antigen: not known. The normal lung sample lay at least 3 cm, and maximally far, from the tumour. This same sample was also part of a study on CD4 T cells in lung cancer. That paper notes: Blood T cells were screened for responses to candidate mutation neoepitopes.

This TCR derives from a human donor with non-small cell lung cancer. The sequenced sample was non-adjacent lung tissue.

The CDR3 loop reads CASSSPGRETQYF. The CDR3 DNA follows: TGTGCCAGCAGTTCCCCAGGGCGGGAGACCCAGTACTTC. The chain carries TRBV27 and TRBJ2-5; D might be TRBD1 (5 bases). The V and J ends lost 4 bases and 5 bases respectively, with 11 bases between them. CDR3 length: 13 residues. Germline lookup yields CDR1 MNHEY and CDR2 SMNVEV (reference sequence).